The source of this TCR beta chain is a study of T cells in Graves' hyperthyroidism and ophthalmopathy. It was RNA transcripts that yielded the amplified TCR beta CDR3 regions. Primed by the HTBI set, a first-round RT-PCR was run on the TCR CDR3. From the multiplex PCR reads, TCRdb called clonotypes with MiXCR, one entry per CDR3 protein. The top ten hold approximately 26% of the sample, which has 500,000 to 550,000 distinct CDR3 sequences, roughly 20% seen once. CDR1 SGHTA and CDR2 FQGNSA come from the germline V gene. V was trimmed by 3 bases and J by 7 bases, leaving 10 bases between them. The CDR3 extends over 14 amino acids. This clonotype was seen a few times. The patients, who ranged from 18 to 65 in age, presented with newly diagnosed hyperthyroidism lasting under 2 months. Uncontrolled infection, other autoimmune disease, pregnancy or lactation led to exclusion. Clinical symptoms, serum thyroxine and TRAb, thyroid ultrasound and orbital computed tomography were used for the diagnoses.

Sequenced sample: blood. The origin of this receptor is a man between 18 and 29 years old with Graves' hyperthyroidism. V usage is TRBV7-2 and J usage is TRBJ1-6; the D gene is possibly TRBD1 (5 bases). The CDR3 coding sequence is TGTGCCAGCAGCTTTGCCAGGGCCAATTCACCCCTCCACTTT. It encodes CASSFARANSPLHF.